The 30 T cell receptor beta chains listed next were all sequenced from one sample in a study of blood T cell repertoires in COVID-19. Profiled with immunoSEQ multiplex PCR; TCRdb holds only in-frame clones, not every one. The table lists 140,000 to 150,000 clones, around 72% of them singletons. The material sequenced was peripheral blood. Receptors originate from a woman in her sixties with acute or convalescent COVID-19.

This sequence joins TRBV5-1 and TRBJ2-7, with 8 bases that match TRBD2. Losses at the gene ends were 3 bases for V and 5 bases for J; bases not matched to a gene: 10. This CDR3 region has 15 residues. Germline-derived CDR1 and CDR2 are SGHRS and YFSETQ. CDR3 loop: CASSSVTGTSNEQYF. The CDR3, as DNA: TGCGCCAGCAGCTCGGTAACCGGGACTAGTAACGAGCAGTACTTC.

The chain is built from TRBV11-3 and TRBJ2-1; no definite D call. Trimming took off 4 bases at V and 12 bases at J, with 22 bases between the two ends. Per germline, CDR1 SGHNT and CDR2 YENEEA. This CDR3 contains 15 residues. This chain's CDR3 is CASSSTGGLSSRQFF. The CDR3 coding sequence is TGTGCCAGCAGCTCTACCGGCGGCCTCTCTTCTAGGCAGTTCTTC.

V usage is TRBV5-1 and J usage is TRBJ2-2; TRBD1 might be the D (5 bases). V was pared by 2 bases and J by 0 bases, with 11 bases between. This CDR3 has 16 residues. Germline CDR1 is SGHRS and CDR2 is YFSETQ. The chain's CDR3 is CASSFGRTSNTGELFF. The DNA of the CDR3 is TGCGCCAGCAGCTTTGGAAGGACATCGAACACCGGGGAGCTGTTTTTT.

This clone was found a few times. The chain has TRBV5-4 and TRBJ2-5; D not resolved. CDR3 length: 14 amino acids. The V gene's germline CDR1 is SGHNT and CDR2 YYREEE (reference sequence). Trimming took off 1 base at V and 2 bases at J, with 9 bases between the two ends. In DNA form, the CDR3 reads TGTGCCAGCAGCTTGCCGGGTCCTCAAGAGACCCAGTACTTC. Its protein product is CASSLPGPQETQYF.

A few counts support this clone. The chain has TRBV24-1 and TRBJ2-1, with TRBD2 matching 9 bases. The CDR3 is 13 residues long. CDR1 is KGHDR, CDR2 SFDVKD, per germline. Trimming took 4 bases from V and 10 from J; bases not matched to a gene: 4. CDR3: CATSELAGKEQFF. CDR3 nucleotides: TGTGCCACCAGTGAGCTAGCGGGAAAGGAGCAGTTCTTC.

The rearrangement joins TRBV15 to TRBJ1-3; no reliable D call. The V and J ends lost 5 bases and 0 bases respectively, with 8 bases between them. This CDR3 region has 14 residues. In germline, CDR1 is LNHNV, CDR2 YYDKDF (reference sequence). CDR3 residues: CATSPAYSGNTIYF. CDR3 DNA: TGTGCCACCAGCCCAGCGTACTCTGGAAACACCATATATTTT.

This clone occurred many times. The rearrangement links TRBV19 to TRBJ2-2; no definite D call. Germline V gene data show CDR1 as LNHDA and CDR2 as SQIVND (reference sequence). This CDR3 region has 11 residues. V was clipped by 11 bases and J by 2 bases, with 6 bases between them. The CDR3 is CAAGNTGELFF. The CDR3 DNA reads TGTGCCGCAGGAAACACCGGGGAGCTGTTTTTT.

The chain uses TRBV5-1 and TRBJ2-7; TRBD2 matches 11 bases. The CDR3 sequence is 16 residues long. With V trimmed by 0 bases and J by 1 base, 3 bases remained unmatched. Germline V gene data show CDR1 as SGHRS and CDR2 as YFSETQ. The CDR3 is CASSLVLAGGSYEQYF. DNA of the CDR3: TGCGCCAGCAGCTTGGTCCTAGCGGGAGGATCCTACGAGCAGTACTTC.

This clone was seen a single time. This chain connects TRBV28 to TRBJ1-5; weak D call: TRBD1 (5 bases). Trimming shortened V by 2 bases and J by 0 bases, and 11 bases separated the two germline ends. This CDR3 region has 16 residues. Per germline, CDR1 MDHEN and CDR2 SYDVKM. The CDR3, as DNA: TGTGCCAGCAGTTTACCGGGGGGGAATAGCAATCAGCCCCAGCATTTT. Translated: CASSLPGGNSNQPQHF. Filled out from reference TRBV28 and TRBJ1-5, the complete variable domain reads DVKVTQSSRYLVKRTGEKVFLECVQDMDHENMFWYRQDPGLGLRLIYFSYDVKMKEKGDIPEGYSVSREKKERFSLILESASTNQTSMYLCASSLPGGNSNQPQHFGDGTRLSIL.

The chain is built from TRBV2 and TRBJ1-1; 7 bases match TRBD1. This CDR3 is 15 amino acids long. V lost 6 bases and J lost 1; bases outside the gene matches: 8. The V gene's germline CDR1 is SNHLY and CDR2 FYNNEI. CDR3 loop: CASRAPGTENTEAFF. CDR3 sequence (DNA): TGTGCCAGCAGAGCCCCCGGGACAGAGAACACTGAAGCTTTCTTT.

J is TRBJ1-2 and V is TRBV28, with 12 bases fitting TRBD1. The CDR3 has 16 residues. The germline V gene has CDR1 MDHEN and CDR2 SYDVKM. Losses at the gene ends were 10 bases for V and 5 bases for J; bases not matched to a gene: 14. CDR3 in amino acids: CATQIPGQGAGYGYTF. The CDR3 DNA is TGTGCCACCCAGATCCCGGGACAGGGGGCTGGGTATGGCTACACCTTC.

The V gene is TRBV5-4, the J gene TRBJ2-1; 7 bases line up with TRBD2. From germline, CDR1 is SGHNT and CDR2 YYREEE (reference sequence). Germline trimming cut 3 bases from V and 0 bases from J; bases unmatched to any gene: 3. There are 15 residues in the CDR3. Here the CDR3 reads CASSSGEGSYNEQFF. CDR3 DNA: TGTGCCAGCAGCTCGGGGGAGGGCTCCTACAATGAGCAGTTCTTC.

J is TRBJ2-2 and V is TRBV4-2, with TRBD2 identical over 15 bases. This CDR3 region has 20 residues. Germline CDR1 is LGHNA and CDR2 is YNFKEQ. J gave up 4 bases and V 1 base, and 10 bases lay outside the gene matches. The CDR3 here is CASSQAPWTSGRGSTGELFF. CDR3 sequence (DNA): TGTGCCAGCAGCCAAGCCCCCTGGACTAGCGGGAGGGGAAGCACCGGGGAGCTGTTTTTT.

The rearrangement joins TRBV3-1 (or the pseudogene TRBV3-2) to TRBJ1-2; possibly TRBD1 for D (6 bases). The CDR3 loop spans 13 amino acids. The V end lost 0 bases, the J end lost 8 bases, and 10 bases lay between the germline ends. Per germline, CDR1 LGHDT and CDR2 YNNKEL (reference sequence). The CDR3 loop reads CASSQERGSGYTF. The CDR3 nucleotides read TGTGCCAGCAGCCAAGAAAGGGGGAGCGGCTACACCTTC.

This clone was picked up one time. The gene calls are TRBV2 and TRBJ1-5, with 7 bases lining up with TRBD1. Germline trimming cut 6 bases from V and 4 bases from J; bases unmatched to any gene: 6. This CDR3 is 14 amino acids long. Germline CDR1 and CDR2: SNHLY and FYNNEI. In DNA, the CDR3 is TGTGCCAGCAGATTGGACAGGAGGAATCAGCCCCAGCATTTT. This encodes CASRLDRRNQPQHF.

V is TRBV10-3 and J is TRBJ2-1; no clear D gene. Trimming shortened V by 4 bases and J by 9 bases, and 10 bases separated the two germline ends. Germline CDR1 reads ENHRY; CDR2 reads SYGVKD. This CDR3 region has 12 residues. CDR3 amino acids: CAISVYLGEQFF. CDR3 in DNA: TGTGCCATCAGTGTATACCTAGGTGAGCAGTTCTTC.

This clone was seen just once. V is TRBV2 and J is TRBJ2-1; tentative D call: TRBD2 (6 bases). The ends were cut back, 8 bases at V and 0 bases at J, with 11 bases in the middle. The V gene's germline CDR1 is SNHLY and CDR2 FYNNEI. The CDR3 runs to 14 residues. The CDR3 region has the DNA TGTGCCAGCGGCGGGAAAGTCTCCTACAATGAGCAGTTCTTC. It specifies CASGGKVSYNEQFF.

The chain joins TRBV29-1 to TRBJ2-7; 7 bases are a match to TRBD1. The germline CDR1 and CDR2 sequences are SQVTM and ANQGSEA. The V gene end was trimmed by 4 bases and the J gene end by 7 bases; junction bases not matched to a gene: 10. This CDR3 is built from 13 residues. The CDR3 sequence: CSVGGTALREQYF. CDR3 in DNA: TGCAGCGTTGGGGGGACAGCTCTACGAGAGCAGTACTTC.

The DNA for the CDR3 is TGTGCTAGTGGTGTACCCCCCAGCGGGAGGTCCTACAATGAGCAGTTCTTC. Translation: CASGVPPSGRSYNEQFF. V usage is TRBV12-5 and J usage is TRBJ2-1; 9 bases fit TRBD2. The J segment lost 1 base and the V segment lost 5 bases, leaving 9 bases of the junction unmatched. The length of the CDR3 is 17 residues. Per germline, CDR1 LGHNT and CDR2 FRNRAP. Full variable domain (outside the CDR3, taken from reference TRBV12-5 and TRBJ2-1): DARVTQTPRHKVTEMGQEVTMRCQPILGHNTVFWYRQTMMQGLELLAYFRNRAPLDDSGMPKDRFSAEMPDATLATLKIQPSEPRDSAVYFCASGVPPSGRSYNEQFFGPGTRLTVL.

The chain employs TRBV11-2 and TRBJ2-1; TRBD1 matches 9 bases. CDR1 and CDR2 from the germline V gene are SGHAT and FQNNGV. This CDR3 region has 16 residues. The junction had 13 bases not matched to a gene; V was cut back by 5 bases and J by 8 bases. The CDR3 DNA follows: TGTGCCAGCAGCGCCCTCCGGGACAGGGTTTTGGATGAGCAGTTCTTC. Its protein product is CASSALRDRVLDEQFF.

V is TRBV18 and J is TRBJ2-1; tentatively, D is TRBD2 (5 bases). V lost 3 bases and J 9 bases, leaving 9 bases between the germline ends. The CDR3 is made up of 12 amino acids. The germline CDR1 and CDR2 sequences are KGHSH and LQKENI. DNA for the CDR3: TGTGCCAGCTCACCTGTAGCGCGTGAGCAGTTCTTC. It translates to CASSPVAREQFF.

The CDR3 loop reads CASGGQTNSPLHF. Here the CDR3 DNA reads TGTGCCAGCGGAGGACAGACTAATTCACCCCTCCACTTT. The chain is built from TRBV3-1 (or the pseudogene TRBV3-2) and TRBJ1-6, with D possibly being TRBD1 (6 bases). Trimming took 8 bases from V and 6 from J, leaving 11 bases between them. The CDR3 is made up of 13 amino acids. CDR1 is LGHDT and CDR2 is YNNKEL in the germline V gene (reference sequence).

The chain combines TRBV2 with TRBJ1-1, with 9 bases matching TRBD1. Germline V CDR1 and CDR2: SNHLY, FYNNEI. V shed 8 bases and J 6 bases; nucleotides not matched to a gene: 7. This CDR3 contains 13 residues. The CDR3 nucleotides read TGTGCCAGCGTCCGGGACAGGGACGCTGAAGCTTTCTTT. Its translation is CASVRDRDAEAFF.

The chain employs TRBV27 and TRBJ2-4; D gene ambiguous. The V gene lost 9 bases and the J gene lost 8 bases, with 11 bases spanning the gap. Germline loops: CDR1 MNHEY, CDR2 SMNVEV (reference sequence). This CDR3 has 11 residues. CDR3 DNA sequence: TGTGCCAGTAGAGGTTTAGACATTCAGTACTTC. It translates to CASRGLDIQYF.

The genes are TRBV24-1 and TRBJ2-7; the match to TRBD1 covers 8 bases. Gene TRBJ2-1 matches the end of the DNA better, so the J call may be wrong. The CDR3 extends over 16 amino acids. Germline V gives CDR1 KGHDR, CDR2 SFDVKD. This CDR3 reads CATSEDREEWYNEQFF. The CDR3 coding sequence is TGTGCCACCAGCGAGGACAGGGAGGAATGGTACAATGAGCAGTTCTTC.

The chain has TRBV10-3 and TRBJ1-4; D perhaps matches TRBD1 (6 bases). Germline V CDR1 and CDR2: ENHRY, SYGVKD. Trimming left V 3 bases short and J 0 bases short, with 8 bases between. CDR3 size: 15 residues. The chain's CDR3 is CAISDRQATNEKLFF. The CDR3 bases are TGTGCCATCAGTGACCGACAGGCAACTAATGAAAAACTGTTTTTT.

A single count supports this clone. This chain connects TRBV27 to TRBJ2-7; possibly TRBD2 for D (5 bases). The V and J ends lost 6 bases and 1 base respectively, with 10 bases between them. The CDR3 covers 13 residues. Per the germline V gene, CDR1 is MNHEY and CDR2 is SMNVEV (reference sequence). As DNA, the CDR3 is TGTGCCAGCAGCAAACTAGTATCCTACGAGCAGTACTTC. It translates to CASSKLVSYEQYF.

This clone was seen more than once but under ten times. The chain recombines TRBV7-8 with TRBJ2-2; TRBD2 matches 10 bases. The CDR3 loop spans 15 amino acids. Germline loops: CDR1 SGHVS, CDR2 FQNEAQ. The trim removed 6 bases at V and 5 bases at J, leaving 6 bases unmatched. Here the CDR3 reads CASRVGGLATGELFF. CDR3 bases: TGTGCCAGCAGAGTCGGGGGACTAGCGACCGGGGAGCTGTTTTTT. The full variable domain, its missing parts supplied by reference TRBV7-8 and TRBJ2-2, is GAGVSQSPRYKVAKRGQDVALRCDPISGHVSLFWYQQALGQGPEFLTYFQNEAQLDKSGLPSDRFFAERPEGSVSTLKIQRTQQEDSAVYLCASRVGGLATGELFFGEGSRLTVL.

The chain has TRBV5-1 and TRBJ2-1; 7 bases are a match to TRBD2. The CDR3 totals 13 residues. With V trimmed by 4 bases and J by 7 bases, 5 bases remained unmatched. Germline CDR1 and CDR2: SGHRS and YFSETQ. This CDR3 is CASSPGLINEQFF. As DNA, the CDR3 is TGCGCCAGCAGCCCGGGACTAATTAATGAGCAGTTCTTC. The entire variable domain, with the rest obtained from reference TRBV5-1 and TRBJ2-1, is as follows: KAGVTQTPRYLIKTRGQQVTLSCSPISGHRSVSWYQQTPGQGLQFLFEYFSETQRNKGNFPGRFSGRQFSNSRSEMNVSTLELGDSALYLCASSPGLINEQFFGPGTRLTVL.

In this sample, this clone turned up a few times. This chain uses TRBV18 with TRBJ1-6; 8 nucleotides line up with TRBD1. This CDR3 has 15 residues. Germline V gene sequence: CDR1 KGHSH, CDR2 LQKENI. The trim removed 2 bases at V and 6 bases at J, leaving 3 bases unmatched. The CDR3 loop reads CASSPVGQGNSPLHF. CDR3 DNA sequence: TGTGCCAGCTCACCAGTTGGACAGGGTAATTCACCCCTCCACTTT.